Below, 27 T cell receptor beta chains from the same sample are listed, as sequenced in a study of cytomegalovirus exposure and HLA in healthy donors. PCR used 60 Vbeta primers and 13 Jbeta primers. TCRdb's table, derived via immunoSEQ multiplex PCR, lists solely in-frame clones and lacks some. This repertoire shows approximately 140,000 clones, approximately 78% found once; its top ten account for less than 7.5%. The sequenced sample was PBMCs. The receptors shown here come from a middle-aged woman in good health and CMV-seropositive.

V usage is TRBV15 and J usage is TRBJ2-5; TRBD2 might be the D (6 bases). V was clipped by 2 bases and J by 5 bases, with 18 bases between them. Germline loops: CDR1 LNHNV, CDR2 YYDKDF (reference sequence). The CDR3 is 16 amino acids. The CDR3 spells CATSRKNSGTFETQYF. For the CDR3, the DNA is TGTGCCACCAGCAGAAAAAACTCCGGGACTTTTGAGACCCAGTACTTC. Drawing the rest from reference TRBV15 and TRBJ2-5, the complete variable domain is DAMVIQNPRYQVTQFGKPVTLSCSQTLNHNVMYWYQQKSSQAPKLLFHYYDKDFNNEADTPDNFQSRRPNTSFCFLDIRSPGLGDTAMYLCATSRKNSGTFETQYFGPGTRLLVL.

The J gene is TRBJ2-7, the V gene TRBV7-9, with TRBD2 matching over 10 bases. Germline V gene sequence: CDR1 SEHNR, CDR2 FQNEAQ (reference sequence). There are 16 residues in the CDR3. Trimming cost V 5 bases and J 3 bases; bases outside gene matches: 10. The CDR3 spells CASSPRTSGSNYEQYF. The DNA for the CDR3 is TGTGCCAGCAGCCCTCGGACTAGCGGATCAAACTACGAGCAGTACTTC.

The table lists this clone with a count of one. The J gene is TRBJ2-3, the V gene TRBV6-6; tentatively, D is TRBD2 (5 bases). The CDR3 covers 12 residues. In germline, CDR1 is MNHNY, CDR2 SVGAGI (reference sequence). The germline V and J ends were trimmed by 8 bases and 1 base, with 7 bases remaining between them. The CDR3 nucleotides read TGTGCCAGCGGGAGTGGCACAGATACGCAGTATTTT. Translation: CASGSGTDTQYF.

The J gene is TRBJ2-1, the V gene TRBV5-8, with TRBD2 matching 11 bases. V lost 7 bases to trimming and J lost 7 bases; unmatched junction nucleotides: 10. The germline V gene has CDR1 SGHTS and CDR2 YDEGEE. This CDR3 is built from 15 residues. The chain's CDR3 is CASVWMTSGVNEQFF. The CDR3 coding sequence is TGTGCCAGCGTATGGATGACTAGCGGGGTAAATGAGCAGTTCTTC.

The chain joins TRBV18 to TRBJ2-7, with D possibly being TRBD1 (6 bases). The V gene lost 3 bases and the J gene lost 3 bases, with 15 bases spanning the gap. This CDR3 contains 15 residues. Germline V gene lookup returns CDR1 KGHSH and CDR2 LQKENI. CDR3 amino acids: CASSPLDRGYYEQYF. The CDR3 nucleotides are TGTGCCAGCTCACCCTTGGACAGAGGGTACTACGAGCAGTACTTC.

The gene calls are TRBV5-6 and TRBJ2-6; D may be TRBD1 (7 bases). The CDR3 totals 18 residues. The V and J ends lost 4 bases and 5 bases respectively, with 22 bases between them. Per the germline V gene, CDR1 is SGHDT and CDR2 is YYEEEE. The CDR3 loop reads CASSALGQGGKRANVLTF. DNA for the CDR3: TGTGCCAGCAGCGCCCTGGGTCAGGGGGGCAAGAGGGCCAACGTCCTGACTTTC.

The CDR3 DNA sequence: TGTGCCAGCAGTTCCCCGGGACAGAACTTGCCCCAGCATTTT. Protein: CASSSPGQNLPQHF. V gene TRBV25-1 combines with J gene TRBJ1-5; 7 nucleotides match TRBD1. CDR3 length: 14 amino acids. Germline V gene sequence: CDR1 MGHDK, CDR2 SYGVNS. Trimming cost V 5 bases and J 9 bases; bases outside gene matches: 10.

This rearrangement joins TRBV11-2 to TRBJ2-7; 11 bases are a match to TRBD2. The CDR3 extends over 15 amino acids. The germline V gene encodes CDR1 SGHAT and CDR2 FQNNGV. Germline trimming cut 2 bases from V and 2 bases from J; bases unmatched to any gene: 2. DNA of the CDR3: TGTGCCAGCAGCTTACGACTAGCGGGGCCCTACGAGCAGTACTTC. Protein sequence: CASSLRLAGPYEQYF.

Here the CDR3 DNA reads TGCGCCAGCAGCGGCGGACAGGGGGTTAAGGGAGACTATGGCTACACCTTC. As protein: CASSGGQGVKGDYGYTF. This chain connects TRBV5-1 to TRBJ1-2; 10 nucleotides match TRBD1. Germline CDR1 reads SGHRS; CDR2 reads YFSETQ. The CDR3 is 17 residues long. Losses at the gene ends were 4 bases for V and 3 bases for J; bases not matched to a gene: 12.

The chain is built from TRBV7-2 and TRBJ2-7, with TRBD1 matching 7 bases. This CDR3 is 14 amino acids long. Trimming cost V 5 bases and J 6 bases; bases outside gene matches: 10. The V gene's germline CDR1 is SGHTA and CDR2 FQGNSA. CDR3 loop: CASSQRQGASEQYF. In DNA form, the CDR3 reads TGTGCCAGCAGCCAGCGACAGGGAGCCAGCGAGCAGTACTTC.

This clone came up once. The chain recombines TRBV5-4 with TRBJ2-5; possible D gene TRBD1, 8 bases. CDR1 is SGHNT, CDR2 YYREEE, per germline (reference sequence). CDR3 size: 14 residues. Trimming stripped 5 bases from V and 4 bases from J, with 15 bases between. CDR3 loop: CASSLTGGGETQYF. CDR3 nucleotides: TGTGCCAGCAGTTTAACAGGGGGGGGAGAGACCCAGTACTTC.

This clone was seen once. The CDR3 coding sequence is TGTGCCAGCAGCTTAGTATCCGGGACAGAGGCGGGCGAGCAGTACTTC. It encodes CASSLVSGTEAGEQYF. The chain links TRBV7-6 to TRBJ2-5; 7 bases map to TRBD1. The J call is doubtful: the DNA matches TRBJ2-7 better. There are 16 residues in the CDR3. The germline V gene encodes CDR1 SGHVS and CDR2 FNYEAQ.

The gene calls are TRBV4-1 and TRBJ1-4, with D tentatively TRBD1 (5 bases). The CDR3 consists of 15 residues. Trimming stripped 2 bases from V and 2 bases from J, with 9 bases between. Germline V gene sequence: CDR1 MGHRA, CDR2 YSYEKL. CDR3 sequence reads: CASSQLRGTNEKLFF. CDR3 sequence (DNA): TGCGCCAGCAGCCAACTTAGGGGCACTAATGAAAAACTGTTTTTT.

This clone was recorded once. The genes are TRBV10-3 and TRBJ2-1; the match to TRBD2 covers 9 bases. Trimming cost V 8 bases and J 0 bases; bases outside gene matches: 20. The CDR3 is 20 residues long. The germline V gene has CDR1 ENHRY and CDR2 SYGVKD. The CDR3 spells CAIAPTASGMGNSSYNEQFF. Here the CDR3 DNA reads TGTGCCATCGCACCAACGGCTAGCGGGATGGGGAACAGCTCCTACAATGAGCAGTTCTTC.

The J gene is TRBJ2-7, the V gene TRBV5-1, with TRBD1 matching over 7 bases. Trimming cost V 0 bases and J 0 bases; bases outside gene matches: 3. CDR3 size: 15 residues. Germline lookup yields CDR1 SGHRS and CDR2 YFSETQ. CDR3 bases: TGCGCCAGCAGCTTGGAACAGGGGATCTCCTACGAGCAGTACTTC. It specifies CASSLEQGISYEQYF.

V gene TRBV27 combines with J gene TRBJ2-5, with D unclear. Germline V gene lookup returns CDR1 MNHEY and CDR2 SMNVEV (reference sequence). This CDR3 comprises 12 residues. V was pared by 5 bases and J by 5 bases, with 9 bases between. This CDR3 reads CASSVVEETQYF. DNA for the CDR3: TGTGCCAGCAGTGTAGTGGAGGAGACCCAGTACTTC.

The chain recombines TRBV11-2 with TRBJ2-3; TRBD2 aligns across 11 bases. CDR1 is SGHAT, CDR2 FQNNGV, per germline. V dropped 3 bases and J dropped 4; count of bases not matched to a gene: 3. This CDR3 has 15 residues. The CDR3 DNA is TGTGCCAGCAGCTTTCTAGCGGGAGGCCCAGATACGCAGTATTTT. Translation gives CASSFLAGGPDTQYF.

The gene calls are TRBV5-1 and TRBJ1-4; a possible D gene is TRBD1 (5 bases). V was cut by 1 base and J by 8 bases, with 12 bases left in between. The CDR3 runs 14 residues. Germline V CDR1 and CDR2: SGHRS, YFSETQ. The CDR3 spells CASSLRGAGEKLFF. The CDR3 nucleotides are TGCGCCAGCAGCTTGAGGGGCGCGGGGGAAAAACTGTTTTTT.

This clone was seen only a few times. V gene TRBV5-6 combines with J gene TRBJ2-1; perhaps TRBD1 as D (5 bases). The CDR3 extends over 14 amino acids. Germline values: CDR1 SGHDT, CDR2 YYEEEE. V was shortened by 1 base and J by 4 bases, with 9 bases between the two germline ends. The CDR3 is CASSLRTSYNEQFF. The DNA of the CDR3 is TGTGCCAGCAGCTTGAGGACAAGTTACAATGAGCAGTTCTTC.

This clone was seen just once. This sequence joins TRBV28 and TRBJ2-7, with D maybe TRBD2 (6 bases). V dropped 7 bases and J dropped 4 bases, with 14 bases sitting between them. This CDR3 spans 13 amino acids. The germline V gene encodes CDR1 MDHEN and CDR2 SYDVKM. As DNA, the CDR3 is TGTGCCAGCACAAAACCCGGGGGATACGAGCAGTACTTC. It yields the protein CASTKPGGYEQYF.

V is TRBV9 and J is TRBJ2-3, with a possible D match to TRBD2 (5 bases). V lost 0 bases, J lost 0 bases, and 11 bases lay in between. Germline-derived CDR1 and CDR2 are SGDLS and YYNGEE. The CDR3 extends over 16 amino acids. The CDR3 here is CASSVALAESTDTQYF. In nucleotides, the CDR3 is TGTGCCAGCAGCGTAGCCCTAGCTGAGAGCACAGATACGCAGTATTTT. The full variable domain, its missing parts supplied by reference TRBV9 and TRBJ2-3, is DSGVTQTPKHLITATGQRVTLRCSPRSGDLSVYWYQQSLDQGLQFLIQYYNGEERAKGNILERFSAQQFPDLHSELNLSSLELGDSALYFCASSVALAESTDTQYFGPGTRLTVL.

This clone was recorded a few times. The J gene is TRBJ2-7, the V gene TRBV5-4, with 8 nucleotides matching TRBD2. The CDR3 has 16 amino acids. The junction had 8 bases not matched to a gene; V was cut back by 0 bases and J by 3 bases. The V gene's germline CDR1 is SGHNT and CDR2 YYREEE (reference sequence). The CDR3 DNA is TGTGCCAGCAGCTTGGGTGGTGCGGGAGGAGACTACGAGCAGTACTTC. Its protein product is CASSLGGAGGDYEQYF.

This sequence joins TRBV5-5 and TRBJ2-7, with TRBD2 matching over 10 bases. With 3 bases clipped from V and 2 bases from J, the junction kept 8 bases outside the gene matches. In germline, CDR1 is SGHKS, CDR2 YYEKEE (reference sequence). The CDR3 runs to 16 residues. The CDR3 region is CASSWYSSGRAYEQYF. The CDR3 region has the DNA TGTGCCAGCAGCTGGTATAGCAGCGGGAGGGCCTACGAGCAGTACTTC.

The chain has TRBV28 and TRBJ2-2, with D possibly matching TRBD2 (5 bases). CDR1 is MDHEN and CDR2 is SYDVKM in the germline V gene. V shed 8 bases and J shed 6 bases, with 22 bases lying between them. This CDR3 is built from 16 residues. Here the CDR3 reads CASLSARTQRAGELFF. For the CDR3, the DNA is TGTGCCAGCTTAAGTGCCAGGACCCAGAGGGCCGGGGAGCTGTTTTTT.

The V call is TRBV5-1, the J call TRBJ2-1; D is possibly TRBD1 (5 bases). V lost 0 bases, J lost 4 bases, and 11 bases lay in between. The V gene's germline CDR1 is SGHRS and CDR2 YFSETQ. This CDR3 contains 15 residues. CDR3 nucleotide sequence: TGCGCCAGCAGCTTGGATAGGGGTCTATACAATGAGCAGTTCTTC. Protein: CASSLDRGLYNEQFF.

The J gene is TRBJ1-1, the V gene TRBV15; D is unclear. There are 15 residues in the CDR3. Germline V gene data show CDR1 as LNHNV and CDR2 as YYDKDF (reference sequence). V was shortened by 0 bases and J by 4 bases, with 12 bases between the two germline ends. In nucleotides, the CDR3 is TGTGCCACCAGCAGAGATCCCAACTCGGGCACTGAAGCTTTCTTT. It is translated as CATSRDPNSGTEAFF.

This clone was observed a handful of times. V gene TRBV2 combines with J gene TRBJ2-2, with TRBD2 as a possible D gene (5 bases). Germline lookup yields CDR1 SNHLY and CDR2 FYNNEI. V was clipped by 2 bases and J by 5 bases, with 12 bases between them. The CDR3 loop spans 15 amino acids. The CDR3 nucleotides are TGTGCCAGCAGTGAATTGGACTTTATGACCGGGGAGCTGTTTTTT. Translating it yields CASSELDFMTGELFF.